The T cell receptor (beta chain) under discussion was sequenced for a study of blood T cell repertoires in COVID-19. On the study more broadly: COVID-19 samples, acute and convalescent, were from the United States, Italy and Spain. PBMCs, B-cell-depleted T cells, or T cells were the source of the cDNA or gDNA that made up the material.

Original analysis: Counts of nucleated cells, estimated from reference gene primer amplification, were obtained. Produced via immunoSEQ multiplex PCR; TCRdb's table is partial and in-frame only. From that table come the V and J calls and clone size; the DNA was used to work out D and trimming. The table records 140,000 or so clones, more than 75% of them present only once. CDR1 and CDR2 (germline): SGHAT, FQNNGV. Deletions cut 1 base from V and 1 base from J, with 19 bases between. The CDR3 sequence is 18 residues long. The chain joins TRBV11-2 to TRBJ2-5; D not resolved. The sequence was collected from an elderly woman with acute or convalescent COVID-19. Sequencing input: peripheral blood. CDR3 loop: CASSLGRMGRPPQETQYF. CDR3 DNA: TGTGCCAGCAGCTTAGGAAGGATGGGCAGGCCTCCCCAAGAGACCCAGTACTTC.